The present entry profiles one T cell receptor beta chain with its context. Its antigen specificity is not known. Per-base qualities were not stored, and no clone one base away is much larger. A FACSAria II was used to sort memory CD4+ T cells, defined as single viable CD3+CD4+CD8-CD45RO+ cells. CMV serostatus was determined with a Roche Elecsys assay detecting serum IgG against CMV pp150, pp28, p38 and p52. Once the samples were thawed, total CD4+ T cells were enriched through positive selection using CD4 magnetic microbeads. The samples came from a different study that was designed specifically to examine the CD4+ T cell memory repertoire. Following standard operating procedures, peripheral blood mononuclear cells were isolated and cryopreserved, while serum was kept at -80 degrees C. CD3-PerCP (BW264/56), CD4-APC (RPA-T4), CD45RO-PE (UCHT1) and CD8-Pacific Orange (3B5) antibodies were used for staining, and non-viable cells were excluded with Sytox blue.

The data belong to a study of memory CD4+ T cells and cytomegalovirus serostatus (dated by TCRdb to 2018 to 2020). Background on the whole study: A total of some 33 healthy Belgian adults, of whom 9 were CMV seropositive and 24 were CMV seronegative, were included in the cohort. CD4+ memory TCRbeta repertoires of a Belgian cohort with known cytomegalovirus serostatus were sequenced in order to replicate a published TCR-based CMV serostatus classifier.

Genomic DNA was extracted from sorted cells with the Quick-DNA Microprep Kit. Amplification of TCRbeta DNA was done with the immunoSEQ hsTCRbeta kit, following the protocol from the manufacturer. TCRbeta libraries were sequenced on an Illumina MiSeq instrument. In the authors' own workflow: Following removal of out-of-frame sequences, 2.4 million or so distinct TCRbeta sequences were retained, with an average of roughly 67,000 per individual. Each individual was scored by the count of around 160 previously reported CMV-associated TCRbeta sequences and the total productive distinct TCRbeta count. A beta-binomial model was reimplemented in Python, and scikit-learn random forests with default parameters were trained on data from the US cohort. Classifier performance on the Belgian cohort was summarized as median AUC with percentile confidence intervals over 10,000 bootstrap iterations. The table was pulled from immuneACCESS by TCRdb, which kept in-frame rearrangements only. Such tables lose some clones; where checked, under half of the loss comes from unresolved V genes, and the rest has no known cause. For V, J and clone size, that table is used; D and trimming come from the DNA. The sample includes roughly 67,000 clones, with about three quarters observed a single time. About 4.7% of the sample belongs to the ten largest clones.

V and J are truncated by 2 bases and 0 bases respectively, leaving an intervening sequence of 8 bases. Counted from cysteine to phenylalanine, this CDR3 has 14 amino acids. CDR3 DNA only is kept here, 42 bases in frame from base 1. The germline V gene (reference sequence) sets CDR1 to LNHDA and CDR2 to SQIVND. Overall study outcomes, separate from this receptor: Only CD4+CD45RO+ memory cells were sequenced, in contrast to the original study, which included naive and memory CD4+ and CD8+ populations. On the Belgian cohort, the classifier based on the original framework reached a median bootstrapped AUC of approximately 0.94, with a 95% CI of 0.76-1.00. Among the 150 or so previously reported CMV-associated TCRbeta sequences, 67 showed up in the CD4+ memory repertoires, with each one found in between one and five individuals. For CMV serostatus prediction, a median bootstrapped AUC of approximately 0.95 was reached with the original framework, and a median bootstrapped AUC of roughly 0.9 was reached with a US-trained random forest. The results were interpreted as suggesting that the CMV-associated TCR signature is largely present in the CD4+ memory repertoire.

The chain is made from TRBV19 and TRBJ2-7; the D gene identity is not certain. This TCR was recovered from an adult in good health and CMV-seropositive. Sequenced input: memory CD4+ T cells from blood. The DNA sequence is TGTGCCAGTAGTATAAAAGGCAACTCCTACGAGCAGTACTTC. This sequence encodes CASSIKGNSYEQYF.